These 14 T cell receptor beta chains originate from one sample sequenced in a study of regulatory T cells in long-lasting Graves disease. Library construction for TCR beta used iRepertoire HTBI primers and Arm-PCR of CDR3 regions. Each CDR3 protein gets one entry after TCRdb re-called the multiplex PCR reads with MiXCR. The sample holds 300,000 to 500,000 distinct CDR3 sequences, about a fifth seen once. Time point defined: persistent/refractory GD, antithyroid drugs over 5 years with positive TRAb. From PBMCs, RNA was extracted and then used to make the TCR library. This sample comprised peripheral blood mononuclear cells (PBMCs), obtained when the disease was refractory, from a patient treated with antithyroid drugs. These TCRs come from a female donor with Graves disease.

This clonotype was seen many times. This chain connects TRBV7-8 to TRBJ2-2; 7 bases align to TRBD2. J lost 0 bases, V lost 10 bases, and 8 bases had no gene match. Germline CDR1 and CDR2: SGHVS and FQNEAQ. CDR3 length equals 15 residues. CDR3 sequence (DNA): TGTGCCACACGGGAGGAGCCCCCGAACACCGGGGAGCTGTTTTTT. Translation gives CATREEPPNTGELFF.

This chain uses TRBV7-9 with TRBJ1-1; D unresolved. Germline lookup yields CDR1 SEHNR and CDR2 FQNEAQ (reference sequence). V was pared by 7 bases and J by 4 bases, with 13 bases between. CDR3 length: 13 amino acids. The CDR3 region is CASTIKAGTEAFF. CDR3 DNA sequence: TGTGCCAGCACCATAAAAGCGGGCACTGAAGCTTTCTTT.

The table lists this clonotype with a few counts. In DNA form, the CDR3 reads TGTGCCAGCAGCTCCCTCCCAGGGGGCATGTACGAGCAGTACTTC. Amino acid sequence: CASSSLPGGMYEQYF. V gene TRBV7-2 combines with J gene TRBJ2-7; 8 bases match TRBD1. From germline, CDR1 is SGHTA and CDR2 FQGNSA. Trimming cost V 4 bases and J 4 bases; bases outside gene matches: 9. The CDR3 covers 15 residues.

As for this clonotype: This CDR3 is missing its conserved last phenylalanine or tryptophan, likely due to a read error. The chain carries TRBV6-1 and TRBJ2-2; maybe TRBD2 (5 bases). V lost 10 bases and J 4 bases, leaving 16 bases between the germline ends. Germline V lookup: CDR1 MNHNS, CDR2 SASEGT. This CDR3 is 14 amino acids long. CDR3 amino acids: CAINSLGGTGELFL. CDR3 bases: TGTGCCATCAACTCGCTTGGAGGCACCGGGGAGCTGTTTCTT.

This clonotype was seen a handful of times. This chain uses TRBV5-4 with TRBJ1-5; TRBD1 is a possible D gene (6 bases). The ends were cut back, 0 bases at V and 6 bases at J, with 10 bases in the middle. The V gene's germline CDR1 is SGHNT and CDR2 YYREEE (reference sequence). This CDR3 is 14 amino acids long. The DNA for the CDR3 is TGTGCCAGCAGCTTGGGGGGACACGGTCAGCCCCAGCATTTT. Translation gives CASSLGGHGQPQHF. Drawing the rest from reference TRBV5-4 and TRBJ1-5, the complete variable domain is ETGVTQSPTHLIKTRGQQVTLRCSSQSGHNTVSWYQQALGQGPQFIFQYYREEENGRGNFPPRFSGLQFPNYSSELNVNALELDDSALYLCASSLGGHGQPQHFGDGTRLSIL.

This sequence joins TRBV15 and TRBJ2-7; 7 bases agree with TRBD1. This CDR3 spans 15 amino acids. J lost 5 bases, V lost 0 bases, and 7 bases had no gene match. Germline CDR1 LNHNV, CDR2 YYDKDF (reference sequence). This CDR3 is CATSRDLGQGDEQYF. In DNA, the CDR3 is TGTGCCACCAGCAGAGATCTCGGCCAGGGGGACGAGCAGTACTTC. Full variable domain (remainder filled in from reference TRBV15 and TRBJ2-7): DAMVIQNPRYQVTQFGKPVTLSCSQTLNHNVMYWYQQKSSQAPKLLFHYYDKDFNNEADTPDNFQSRRPNTSFCFLDIRSPGLGDTAMYLCATSRDLGQGDEQYFGPGTRLTVT.

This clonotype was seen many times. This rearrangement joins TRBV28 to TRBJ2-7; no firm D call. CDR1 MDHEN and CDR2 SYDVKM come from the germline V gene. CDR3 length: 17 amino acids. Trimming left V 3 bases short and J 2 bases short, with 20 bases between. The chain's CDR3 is CASSFSYDRPTPYEQYF. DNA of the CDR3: TGTGCCAGCAGTTTTAGTTACGACCGTCCTACCCCCTACGAGCAGTACTTC.

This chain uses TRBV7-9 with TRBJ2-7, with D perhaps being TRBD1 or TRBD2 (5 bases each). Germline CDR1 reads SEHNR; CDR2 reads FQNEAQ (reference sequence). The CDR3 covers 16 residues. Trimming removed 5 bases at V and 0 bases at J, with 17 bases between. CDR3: CASSTSRDVRSYEQYF. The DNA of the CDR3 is TGTGCCAGCAGCACCAGCCGGGACGTTCGCTCCTACGAGCAGTACTTC.

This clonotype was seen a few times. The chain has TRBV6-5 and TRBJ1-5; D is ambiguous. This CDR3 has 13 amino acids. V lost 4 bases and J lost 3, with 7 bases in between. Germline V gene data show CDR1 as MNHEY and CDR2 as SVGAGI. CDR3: CASSFPNNQPQHF. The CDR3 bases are TGTGCCAGCAGTTTTCCCAACAATCAGCCCCAGCATTTT.

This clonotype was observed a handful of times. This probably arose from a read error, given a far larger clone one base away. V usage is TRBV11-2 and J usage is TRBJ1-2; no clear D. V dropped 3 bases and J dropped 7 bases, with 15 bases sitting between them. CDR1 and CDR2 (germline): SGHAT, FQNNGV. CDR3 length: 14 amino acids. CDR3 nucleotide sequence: TGTGCCAGCAGCTTGGCTCGGATGACGTCTGGCTACACCTTC. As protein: CASSLARMTSGYTF.

CDR3 nucleotide sequence: TGTGCCTGGAGTGTAGGGGCTAGTGCCTCCCCCACAGATACGCAGTATTTT. Translating gives CAWSVGASASPTDTQYF. This chain connects TRBV30 to TRBJ2-3; D perhaps matches TRBD1 (5 bases). This CDR3 has 17 amino acids. CDR1 and CDR2 (germline): GTSNPN, SVGIG (reference sequence). The germline V and J ends were trimmed by 0 bases and 2 bases, with 18 bases remaining between them.

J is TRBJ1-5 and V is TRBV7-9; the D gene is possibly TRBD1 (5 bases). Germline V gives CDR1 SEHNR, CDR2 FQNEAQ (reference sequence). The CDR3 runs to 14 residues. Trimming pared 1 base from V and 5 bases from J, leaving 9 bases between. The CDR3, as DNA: TGTGCCAGCAGCTTAGTAGGGGCGGATCAGCCCCAGCATTTT. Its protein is CASSLVGADQPQHF.

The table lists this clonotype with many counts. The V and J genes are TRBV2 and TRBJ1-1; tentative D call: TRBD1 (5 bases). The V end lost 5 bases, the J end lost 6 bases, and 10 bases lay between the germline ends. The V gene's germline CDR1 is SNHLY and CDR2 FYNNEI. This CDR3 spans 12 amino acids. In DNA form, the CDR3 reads TGTGCCAGCAGTTTCGGGGGGGCTGAAGCTTTCTTT. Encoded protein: CASSFGGAEAFF.

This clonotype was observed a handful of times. CDR3 residues: CSARDVGRRNIQYF. In DNA, the CDR3 is TGCAGTGCTAGAGATGTGGGGAGGAGAAACATTCAGTACTTC. The chain employs TRBV20-1 and TRBJ2-4; TRBD2 might be the D (6 bases). Trimming shortened V by 0 bases and J by 6 bases, and 12 bases separated the two germline ends. The CDR3 totals 14 residues. Germline assignment: CDR1 DFQATT and CDR2 SNEGSKA (reference sequence).